This section outlines one T cell receptor (beta chain) sequence together with its context. As yet, its antigen is unknown. The CDR3 is 15 amino acids. Germline V gives CDR1 MDHEN, CDR2 SYDVKM. V dropped 6 bases and J dropped 2; count of bases not matched to a gene: 8. The data are from a study of OX40 agonist ivuxolimab in advanced cancers. Study-level information: Patients in dose escalation had liver, melanoma, kidney or head and neck cancers. Anti-PD-1, anti-PD-L1 or anti-CTLA-4 therapy given earlier was allowed, and around 40% had some. Two patients with cutaneous melanoma and one with hepatocellular carcinoma, three in total, showed partial responses.

Profiling relied on immunoSEQ multiplex PCR, and the TCRdb table lists in-frame clones only, not all of them. Among some 34,000 clones listed, 84% were seen once. Study-wide results and caveats: Expanded clones tended on average to be more numerous among CD8+ T cells than CD4+.

The input for sequencing was CD4+ or CD8+ T cells sorted from blood, taken in a trial of the OX40 agonist ivuxolimab. The rearrangement joins TRBV28 to TRBJ2-7; 9 bases agree with TRBD1. The clonotype comes from an adult with an advanced solid tumor such as melanoma, head and neck, liver or kidney cancer. In DNA form, the CDR3 reads TGTGCCAGCAGATCACCGGGACAGGGAACCTACGAGCAGTACTTC. This encodes CASRSPGQGTYEQYF. The full variable domain, completed using reference TRBV28 and TRBJ2-7, is DVKVTQSSRYLVKRTGEKVFLECVQDMDHENMFWYRQDPGLGLRLIYFSYDVKMKEKGDIPEGYSVSREKKERFSLILESASTNQTSMYLCASRSPGQGTYEQYFGPGTRLTVT.